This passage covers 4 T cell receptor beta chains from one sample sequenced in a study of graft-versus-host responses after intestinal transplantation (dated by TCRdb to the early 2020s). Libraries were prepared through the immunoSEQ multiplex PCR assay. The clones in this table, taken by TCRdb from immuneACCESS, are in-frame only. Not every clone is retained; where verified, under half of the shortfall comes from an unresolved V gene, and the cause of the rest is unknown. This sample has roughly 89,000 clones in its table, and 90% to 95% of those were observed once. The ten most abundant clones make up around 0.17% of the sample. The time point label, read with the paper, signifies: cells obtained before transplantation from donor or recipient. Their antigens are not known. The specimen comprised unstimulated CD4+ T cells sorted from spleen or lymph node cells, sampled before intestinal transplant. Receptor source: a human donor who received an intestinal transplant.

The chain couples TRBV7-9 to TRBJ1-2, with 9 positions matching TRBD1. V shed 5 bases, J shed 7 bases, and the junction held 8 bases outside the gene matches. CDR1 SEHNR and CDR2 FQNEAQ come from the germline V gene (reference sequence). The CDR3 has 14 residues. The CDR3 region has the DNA TGTGCCAGCAGCCTGATGGTGGGACAGGGTGGCTACACCTTC. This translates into CASSLMVGQGGYTF. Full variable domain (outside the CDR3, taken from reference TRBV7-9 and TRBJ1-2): DTGVSQNPRHKITKRGQNVTFRCDPISEHNRLYWYRQTLGQGPEFLTYFQNEAQLEKSRLLSDRFSAERPKGSFSTLEIQRTEQGDSAMYLCASSLMVGQGGYTFGSGTRLTVV.

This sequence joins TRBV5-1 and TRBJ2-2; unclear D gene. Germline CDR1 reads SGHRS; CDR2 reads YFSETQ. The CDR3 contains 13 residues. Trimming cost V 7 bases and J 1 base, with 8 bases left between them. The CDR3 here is CASRALNTGELFF. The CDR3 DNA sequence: TGCGCCAGCCGCGCGTTGAACACCGGGGAGCTGTTTTTT.

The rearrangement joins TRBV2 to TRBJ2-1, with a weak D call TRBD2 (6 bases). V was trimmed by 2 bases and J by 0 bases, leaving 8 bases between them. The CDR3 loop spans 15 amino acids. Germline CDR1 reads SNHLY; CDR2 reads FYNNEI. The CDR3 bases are TGTGCCAGCAGTGAACGGGAGAGCTCCTACAATGAGCAGTTCTTC. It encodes CASSERESSYNEQFF. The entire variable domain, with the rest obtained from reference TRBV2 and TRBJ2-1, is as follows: EPEVTQTPSHQVTQMGQEVILRCVPISNHLYFYWYRQILGQKVEFLVSFYNNEISEKSEIFDDQFSVERPDGSNFTLKIRSTKLEDSAMYFCASSERESSYNEQFFGPGTRLTVL.

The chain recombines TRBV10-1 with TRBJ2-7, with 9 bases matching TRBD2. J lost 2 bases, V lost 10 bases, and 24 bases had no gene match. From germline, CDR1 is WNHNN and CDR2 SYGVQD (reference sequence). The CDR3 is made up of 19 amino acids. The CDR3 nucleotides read TGCGCCAAAGGGGCCCGGGACGGCGTTGGACTAGCGCTTACCTACGAGCAGTACTTC. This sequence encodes CAKGARDGVGLALTYEQYF.